This TCR beta chain originates from a study of blood T cell repertoires in COVID-19. As for the study in general: Acute and convalescent COVID-19 specimens originated in the United States, Italy and Spain.

CDR3 length: 13 residues. V trimming: 5 bases; J trimming: 9 bases; junction bases outside the gene matches: 9. CDR1 and CDR2 from the germline V gene are LNHDA and SQIVND (reference sequence). Sequenced by immunoSEQ multiplex PCR; TCRdb stores in-frame clones only, minus some. The sample comprises about 200,000 clones, 75% to 90% of which are singletons, and around 6.5% rests with the top ten. The sample taken for sequencing was peripheral blood. The V call is TRBV19, the J call TRBJ2-5; 7 bases line up with TRBD2. The receptor was isolated from a man in his sixties who had recovered from COVID-19. This CDR3 reads CASSPLAGRPQYF. The CDR3, as DNA: TGTGCCAGTAGTCCTTTAGCGGGCCGACCCCAGTACTTC.